A single sample is the source of the 30 T cell receptor beta chains below, sequenced in a study of chemoradiotherapy in HPV16-positive cancers. The data were produced by immunoSEQ multiplex PCR, yet TCRdb's version contains in-frame clones alone and is incomplete. The table has around 68,000 clones, roughly 86% seen once; the top ten hold just over 4%. The sample here was blood, taken from a patient who underwent chemoradiotherapy. The source is a human donor with HPV-associated anogenital cancer.

The chain employs TRBV18 and TRBJ2-7; 8 nucleotides align to TRBD2. This CDR3 comprises 15 residues. Germline trimming cut 2 bases from V and 0 bases from J; bases unmatched to any gene: 3. Germline assignment: CDR1 KGHSH and CDR2 LQKENI. CDR3 DNA: TGTGCCAGCTCACCAGTACTAGCGGCCTCCTACGAGCAGTACTTC. Encoded protein: CASSPVLAASYEQYF.

This clone was seen a single time. This chain connects TRBV9 to TRBJ2-1, with no clear D. There are 13 residues in the CDR3. Trimming took 2 bases from V and 5 from J, leaving 8 bases between them. The germline V gene encodes CDR1 SGDLS and CDR2 YYNGEE. The CDR3 nucleotides read TGTGCCAGCAGCGTGGGTGATAACAATGAGCAGTTCTTC. Its translation is CASSVGDNNEQFF. The whole variable domain, filled in from reference TRBV9 and TRBJ2-1, reads DSGVTQTPKHLITATGQRVTLRCSPRSGDLSVYWYQQSLDQGLQFLIQYYNGEERAKGNILERFSAQQFPDLHSELNLSSLELGDSALYFCASSVGDNNEQFFGPGTRLTVL.

The chain has TRBV5-6 and TRBJ2-3; no reliable D call. V was clipped by 10 bases and J by 2 bases, with 11 bases between them. Per germline, CDR1 SGHDT and CDR2 YYEEEE. CDR3 length: 12 amino acids. The CDR3 DNA follows: TGTGCCTCCAGTTGGACCACAGATACGCAGTATTTT. As protein: CASSWTTDTQYF.

The chain employs TRBV10-3 and TRBJ2-6, with D perhaps matching TRBD2 (6 bases). Germline CDR1 and CDR2: ENHRY and SYGVKD. The CDR3 totals 15 residues. Trimming stripped 3 bases from V and 2 bases from J, with 8 bases between. CDR3 amino acids: CAISDGGPGANVLTF. For the CDR3, the DNA is TGTGCCATCAGTGACGGGGGACCTGGGGCCAACGTCCTGACTTTC.

The chain couples TRBV2 to TRBJ2-7, with D unclear. This CDR3 region has 15 residues. Trimming left V 6 bases short and J 5 bases short, with 20 bases between. CDR1 is SNHLY, CDR2 FYNNEI, per germline. The CDR3 DNA is TGTGCCAGCAGAGCAGAACAGATCCCAGGCGACGAGCAGTACTTC. Translation: CASRAEQIPGDEQYF.

This clone came up a few times. CDR3 sequence: CATSRGGVGNTIYF. CDR3 sequence (DNA): TGTGCCACCAGCAGAGGGGGAGTCGGAAACACCATATATTTT. The chain uses TRBV15 and TRBJ1-3; D is undetermined. The V end was cut by 1 base, the J end by 4 bases, with 8 bases between. The germline gives CDR1 LNHNV, CDR2 YYDKDF (reference sequence). This CDR3 is 14 amino acids long.

This chain links TRBV7-3 with TRBJ2-7; D not resolved. Germline loops: CDR1 SGHTA, CDR2 FQGTGA. This CDR3 has 13 amino acids. With 2 bases removed from V and 0 bases from J, the gap between germline ends came to 5 bases. The CDR3 DNA reads TGTGCCAGCAGCTTAGGTCCCTCCTACGAGCAGTACTTC. Its translation is CASSLGPSYEQYF.

In DNA form, the CDR3 reads TGTGCCAGTTATGGACCCTCTGAAGCTTTCTTT. It is translated as CASYGPSEAFF. The V gene is TRBV19, the J gene TRBJ1-1; D unresolved. Trimming stripped 8 bases from V and 6 bases from J, with 10 bases between. CDR3 length equals 11 residues. Germline lookup yields CDR1 LNHDA and CDR2 SQIVND (reference sequence).

The V gene is TRBV5-1, the J gene TRBJ2-3, with D maybe TRBD2 (6 bases). This CDR3 contains 15 residues. Germline assignment: CDR1 SGHRS and CDR2 YFSETQ. V lost 3 bases and J 0 bases, leaving 11 bases between the germline ends. The CDR3 DNA reads TGCGCCAGCAGCTCACGGGGGACTAGCACAGATACGCAGTATTTT. Translating it yields CASSSRGTSTDTQYF.

This chain uses TRBV5-6 with TRBJ1-6; D remains ambiguous. The CDR3 contains 16 residues. Germline CDR1 is SGHDT and CDR2 is YYEEEE. The V end lost 2 bases, the J end lost 0 bases, and 9 bases lay between the germline ends. CDR3 region: CASSFGSGSYNSPLHF. CDR3 in DNA: TGTGCCAGCAGCTTTGGCAGTGGCTCCTATAATTCACCCCTCCACTTT.

The J gene is TRBJ2-3, the V gene TRBV11-2, with D unresolved. Trimming took 1 base from V and 0 from J, leaving 11 bases between them. Germline V gene sequence: CDR1 SGHAT, CDR2 FQNNGV. CDR3 length: 16 amino acids. In DNA form, the CDR3 reads TGTGCCAGCAGCTTAGGGACCTTTGTCAGCACAGATACGCAGTATTTT. Amino acid sequence: CASSLGTFVSTDTQYF. The complete variable domain, with remaining parts taken from reference TRBV11-2 and TRBJ2-3, reads EAGVAQSPRYKIIEKRQSVAFWCNPISGHATLYWYQQILGQGPKLLIQFQNNGVVDDSQLPKDRFSAERLKGVDSTLKIQPAKLEDSAVYLCASSLGTFVSTDTQYFGPGTRLTVL.

The CDR3 DNA reads TGTGCCAGCAGCTTTGACAGTGGCACAGATACGCAGTATTTT. Translation gives CASSFDSGTDTQYF. This chain links TRBV7-9 with TRBJ2-3; D possibly corresponds to TRBD1 (5 bases). The CDR3 spans 14 residues. CDR1 and CDR2 (germline): SEHNR, FQNEAQ (reference sequence). V was shortened by 3 bases and J by 1 base, with 8 bases between the two germline ends.

The chain recombines TRBV27 with TRBJ2-7, with D possibly matching TRBD2 (5 bases). The CDR3 consists of 15 residues. Germline lookup yields CDR1 MNHEY and CDR2 SMNVEV (reference sequence). Trimming pared 5 bases from V and 1 base from J, leaving 15 bases between. The CDR3 coding sequence is TGTGCCAGCAGTAAAGCGGTAGGCAGATCCTACGAGCAGTACTTC. This gives the protein CASSKAVGRSYEQYF.

The rearrangement links TRBV29-1 to TRBJ1-2; 9 bases agree with TRBD1. Looked up from germline, CDR1 is SQVTM and CDR2 is ANQGSEA. Trimming at V came to 6 bases and at J to 4 bases, leaving 9 bases not matched to a gene. The CDR3 length is 14 residues. Here the CDR3 reads CSVKRTGVVYGYTF. The DNA for the CDR3 is TGCAGCGTCAAACGGACAGGGGTTGTCTATGGCTACACCTTC. The whole variable domain, filled in from reference TRBV29-1 and TRBJ1-2, reads SAVISQKPSRDICQRGTSLTIQCQVDSQVTMMFWYRQQPGQSLTLIATANQGSEATYESGFVIDKFPISRPNLTFSTLTVSNMSPEDSSIYLCSVKRTGVVYGYTFGSGTRLTVV.

The rearrangement uses TRBV18 and TRBJ2-7; 9 bases agree with TRBD1. The CDR3 runs 16 residues. Per germline, CDR1 KGHSH and CDR2 LQKENI. V shed 5 bases, J shed 6 bases, and the junction held 14 bases outside the gene matches. The CDR3 region has the DNA TGTGCCAGCTCATCCAAGGTCGACGGGACAGGGACCGAGCAGTACTTC. Encoded protein: CASSSKVDGTGTEQYF.

V usage is TRBV14 and J usage is TRBJ1-1; tentative D call: TRBD1 (6 bases). V was trimmed by 0 bases and J by 5 bases, leaving 7 bases between them. The germline CDR1 and CDR2 sequences are SGHDN and FVKESK. This CDR3 contains 13 residues. CDR3: CASSQDQGTEAFF. CDR3 nucleotide sequence: TGTGCCAGCAGCCAAGACCAGGGGACTGAAGCTTTCTTT.

The chain couples TRBV4-1 to TRBJ2-1; D unclear. Trimming left V 4 bases short and J 0 bases short, with 13 bases between. The CDR3 has 16 amino acids. The germline V gene encodes CDR1 MGHRA and CDR2 YSYEKL. CDR3 bases: TGCGCCAGCAGCCCCGGCACAGCGAGCTCCTACAATGAGCAGTTCTTC. It codes for CASSPGTASSYNEQFF.

The rearrangement joins TRBV19 to TRBJ2-3, with D possibly TRBD2 on 7 matching bases. V was clipped by 5 bases and J by 1 base, with 10 bases between them. Per the germline V gene, CDR1 is LNHDA and CDR2 is SQIVND (reference sequence). The CDR3 has 14 residues. This chain's CDR3 is CASSLGGRTDTQYF. The CDR3 DNA is TGTGCCAGTAGTTTGGGGGGGCGCACAGATACGCAGTATTTT. Using reference TRBV19 and TRBJ2-3 for the parts outside the CDR3, the full variable domain is DGGITQSPKYLFRKEGQNVTLSCEQNLNHDAMYWYRQDPGQGLRLIYYSQIVNDFQKGDIAEGYSVSREKKESFPLTVTSAQKNPTAFYLCASSLGGRTDTQYFGPGTRLTVL.

This chain connects TRBV30 to TRBJ1-5; 9 bases match TRBD1. CDR3 size: 16 residues. Germline lookup yields CDR1 GTSNPN and CDR2 SVGIG (reference sequence). The trim removed 0 bases at V and 4 bases at J, leaving 7 bases unmatched. The CDR3 sequence: CAWSVTGGVLNQPQHF. The DNA of the CDR3 is TGTGCCTGGAGTGTTACAGGGGGCGTGTTAAATCAGCCCCAGCATTTT.

This chain connects TRBV5-1 to TRBJ2-1; 12 nucleotides match TRBD2. The CDR3 is 18 residues long. V shed 1 base, J shed 6 bases, and the junction held 11 bases outside the gene matches. Germline CDR1 SGHRS, CDR2 YFSETQ. The CDR3 DNA is TGCGCCAGCAGCTTGTACCTAGCGGGAGGGCCGATTTCCAATGAGCAGTTCTTC. This codes for CASSLYLAGGPISNEQFF.

CDR3 nucleotide sequence: TGTGCCAGCAGTGAAAGGACAGTGAACACCGGGGAGCTGTTTTTT. Translating it yields CASSERTVNTGELFF. The chain is built from TRBV2 and TRBJ2-2, with a possible D match to TRBD1 (6 bases). Germline loops: CDR1 SNHLY, CDR2 FYNNEI. The CDR3 sequence is 15 residues long. V lost 2 bases, J lost 1 base, and 8 bases lay in between.

V is TRBV4-2 and J is TRBJ2-7; D is ambiguous. Trimming took off 4 bases at V and 6 bases at J, with 10 bases between the two ends. The CDR3 has 12 amino acids. From germline, CDR1 is LGHNA and CDR2 YNFKEQ. The CDR3 loop is CASSPGGCEQYF. Written as DNA, the CDR3 is TGTGCCAGCAGCCCCGGTGGATGCGAGCAGTACTTC.

This chain joins TRBV5-4 and TRBJ2-1; 12 bases are shared with TRBD2. With V trimmed by 4 bases and J by 8 bases, 10 bases remained unmatched. The germline V gene encodes CDR1 SGHNT and CDR2 YYREEE (reference sequence). The CDR3 has 16 amino acids. The CDR3 protein is CASSPRGLAGLDEQFF. Here the CDR3 DNA reads TGTGCCAGCAGCCCAAGGGGACTAGCGGGCCTCGATGAGCAGTTCTTC.

The gene calls are TRBV9 and TRBJ1-2; D may be TRBD1 (6 bases). The CDR3 loop spans 16 amino acids. Trimming left V 3 bases short and J 4 bases short, with 19 bases between. CDR1 SGDLS and CDR2 YYNGEE come from the germline V gene. The CDR3 sequence is CASSAKSGGLGYGYTF. The CDR3 nucleotides are TGTGCCAGCAGCGCCAAAAGCGGGGGGCTGGGCTATGGCTACACCTTC.

This chain links TRBV19 with TRBJ2-7, with 8 nucleotides matching TRBD2. The germline CDR1 and CDR2 sequences are LNHDA and SQIVND (reference sequence). The CDR3 has 15 residues. The trim removed 3 bases at V and 3 bases at J, leaving 7 bases unmatched. The CDR3 sequence is CASSILAGGLYEQYF. The CDR3, as DNA: TGTGCCAGTAGTATCCTGGCGGGAGGTCTCTACGAGCAGTACTTC.

J is TRBJ1-1 and V is TRBV5-1; D unclear. The V gene lost 3 bases and the J gene lost 6 bases, with 9 bases spanning the gap. This CDR3 is built from 12 residues. Germline CDR1 SGHRS, CDR2 YFSETQ. CDR3 sequence (DNA): TGCGCCAGCAGCTCCGGGCTATCTGAAGCTTTCTTT. As protein: CASSSGLSEAFF. Full variable domain (remainder filled in from reference TRBV5-1 and TRBJ1-1): KAGVTQTPRYLIKTRGQQVTLSCSPISGHRSVSWYQQTPGQGLQFLFEYFSETQRNKGNFPGRFSGRQFSNSRSEMNVSTLELGDSALYLCASSSGLSEAFFGQGTRLTVV.

As DNA, the CDR3 is TGTGCCAGCACCCTTCAGGACAGGGTTGGAAACACCATATATTTT. Its protein product is CASTLQDRVGNTIYF. The chain joins TRBV6-1 to TRBJ1-3; TRBD1 aligns across 8 bases. With 7 bases clipped from V and 3 bases from J, the junction kept 8 bases outside the gene matches. CDR1 is MNHNS, CDR2 SASEGT, per germline. The length of the CDR3 is 15 residues.

The chain has TRBV30 and TRBJ2-7, with D possibly matching TRBD1 (5 bases). Germline CDR1 and CDR2: GTSNPN and SVGIG (reference sequence). The V gene lost 3 bases and the J gene lost 0 bases, with 9 bases spanning the gap. CDR3 length: 13 residues. CDR3 in DNA: TGTGCCTGGAGGGGGCGTAACTCCTACGAGCAGTACTTC. This gives the protein CAWRGRNSYEQYF.

V gene TRBV28 combines with J gene TRBJ2-4, with a weak D call TRBD1 (6 bases). The CDR3 consists of 14 residues. Germline lookup yields CDR1 MDHEN and CDR2 SYDVKM. The V end was cut by 9 bases, the J end by 10 bases, with 22 bases between. The CDR3 nucleotides are TGTGCCAGTGAGTCGACAGGCCCCACAGGGATTCAGTACTTC. Protein: CASESTGPTGIQYF.

The chain uses TRBV6-1 and TRBJ1-4; 7 bases line up with TRBD1. The CDR3 consists of 16 residues. V was clipped by 0 bases and J by 7 bases; unmatched bases: 8. Per germline, CDR1 MNHNS and CDR2 SASEGT. CDR3 sequence (DNA): TGTGCCAGCAGTGAAGCGAGGGTGGGACAGTCTGAAAAACTGTTTTTT. It encodes CASSEARVGQSEKLFF.